A selection of T cell receptor beta chains follows, all from one sample in a study of blood T cells in healthy people across ages. TCRdb re-called the 5' RACE reads with MiXCR, one entry per CDR3 protein. The sample contains under 1,000,000 distinct CDR3 sequences, 35% to 40% of which appear only once. Sequencing was done on a sample of blood. The receptors come from a young man in good health. CDR3s include the opening cysteine and the closing phenylalanine or tryptophan. The D gene is left open where the match is weak. The size entry is marked missing in some rows and otherwise reads once, few, many or a size class.

length,V,D,size,J,DNA,CDR3
14,TRBV7-2,NA,NA,TRBJ1-2,TGTGCCAGCAGCTCTAGGGACACACGCTATGGCTACATCTTC,CASSSRDTRYGYIF
16,TRBV5-4,TRBD2,NA,TRBJ2-1,TGTGCCAGCAGCTTGGCAAGCGGGGGACCCTACAATGAGCAGTTCTTC,CASSLASGGPYNEQFF
15,TRBV7-9,NA,NA,TRBJ2-4,TGTGCCAGCAGCTTAGACCGGAGGGCCAAAAACATTCAGTACTTC,CASSLDRRAKNIQYF
15,TRBV18,NA,NA,TRBJ1-6,TGTGCCAGCTCACCACAGACAGAAGTCAATTCACCCCTCCACTTT,CASSPQTEVNSPLHF
16,TRBV5-6,NA,few,TRBJ2-5,TGTGCCAGCAGCTTAGGGCCCCCCACAGGGACGGAGACCCAGTACTTC,CASSLGPPTGTETQYF
11,TRBV20-1,NA,NA,TRBJ2-5,TGCAGTGCGGCTGGGAGGAATGAGCAGTACTTC,CSAAGRNEQYF
18,TRBV5-1,TRBD1,NA,TRBJ1-4,TGCGCCAGCAGCGTACGTCCCGGGACAGGGGGTCGGAATGAAAAACTGTTTTTT,CASSVRPGTGGRNEKLFF
13,TRBV10-3,NA,many,TRBJ2-3,TGTGCCATCAGTGAGGGCAGCACAGATACGCAGTATTTT,CAISEGSTDTQYF
16,TRBV11-2,TRBD2,NA,TRBJ2-5,TGTGCCAGCAGCCCCGAGCGGGGGGGAAACCAAGAGACCCAGTACTTC,CASSPERGGNQETQYF
16,TRBV11-2,TRBD2,NA,TRBJ2-3,TGTGCCAGCAGCCACATGACTAGCGGAGACACAGATACGCAGTATTTT,CASSHMTSGDTDTQYF
14,TRBV7-2,NA,few,TRBJ2-5,TGTGCCAGCAGGTTTAGGTGGCCATACAATGAGCAGTACTTC,CASRFRWPYNEQYF
16,TRBV5-1,NA,few,TRBJ1-6,TGCGCCAGCAGCTTGCAGTCAGGGCAAGTTAATTCACCCCTCCACTTT,CASSLQSGQVNSPLHF
14,TRBV27,NA,NA,TRBJ1-2,TGTGCCAGCATAAAAAAAAAAAAAGACTATGGCTTCACCTTC,CASIKKKKDYGFTF
15,TRBV7-9,NA,NA,TRBJ2-2,TGTGCTACCCAAACCGGGACTTCGAACACCGGGGAGCTGTTTTTT,CATQTGTSNTGELFF
17,TRBV4-3,NA,many,TRBJ2-6,TGCGCCAGCAGCCAAGATACCGGTAGTCTGGAGGCCAACGTCCTGACTTTC,CASSQDTGSLEANVLTF
13,TRBV3-1,NA,few,TRBJ2-3,TGTGCCAGCAGCCAAGGGACTCCCGATACGCAGTATTTT,CASSQGTPDTQYF
15,TRBV28,NA,NA,TRBJ1-1,TGTGCCAGCAGTACGACAGGAATGGGGAACACTGAAGCTTTCTTT,CASSTTGMGNTEAFF
16,TRBV20-1,NA,NA,TRBJ2-7,TGCAGTGCTAGAGATCGTCTTGGGACAACAACCTACGGGCAGTACTTC,CSARDRLGTTTYGQYF
12,TRBV27,NA,few,TRBJ1-1,TGTGCCAGCAGCCCCCGACAGGCTGAAGCTTTCTTT,CASSPRQAEAFF
14,TRBV20-1,NA,few,TRBJ2-3,TGCAGTGCTAGACGGTCTAGCGGCACAGATACGCAGTATTTT,CSARRSSGTDTQYF
15,TRBV4-2,NA,NA,TRBJ2-2,TGTGCCAGCAGCCAAGATAAAGGGAACACCGGGGAGCTGTTTTTT,CASSQDKGNTGELFF
13,TRBV7-9,NA,NA,TRBJ1-4,TGTGCCAGCAGCTTAGCGACGAGCGAAAAACTGTTTTTT,CASSLATSEKLFF
16,TRBV6-1,NA,few,TRBJ2-6,TGTGCCAGCAGTGAAGTCAGGGATTTCGGGGCCAACGTCCTGACTTTC,CASSEVRDFGANVLTF
15,TRBV7-2,TRBD1,NA,TRBJ1-4,TGTGCCAGCAGCTTCGCGGGACAGTTGAATGAAAAACTGTTTTTT,CASSFAGQLNEKLFF
15,TRBV20-1,TRBD2,NA,TRBJ2-1,TGCAGTGCTAAGGGAGGACTAGCGGGGACCAATGAGCAGTTCTTC,CSAKGGLAGTNEQFF
15,TRBV4-3,NA,NA,TRBJ2-7,TGCGCCAGCAGCCCAGCAGGGGACGGAGCCTACGAGCAGTACTTC,CASSPAGDGAYEQYF
15,TRBV6-4,NA,NA,TRBJ2-5,TGTGCCAGCAGTACCGCCTTCCGGCCCCTGGAGACCCAGTACTTC,CASSTAFRPLETQYF
15,TRBV21-1,NA,NA,TRBJ2-3,TGTGCCAGCAGCAAAGCAGCCCCTAGCACAGATACGCAGTATTTT,CASSKAAPSTDTQYF
18,TRBV7-6,TRBD1,NA,TRBJ2-7,TGTGCCAGCAGCCCTATACTTAAACGGGACAGGGGATCCTACGAGCAGTACTTC,CASSPILKRDRGSYEQYF
13,TRBV7-9,NA,few,TRBJ1-1,TGTGCCAGCAGCTTAGGAGGCACGAATGAAGCTTTCTTT,CASSLGGTNEAFF
13,TRBV12-3/TRBV12-4,NA,many,TRBJ2-3,TGTGCCAGCAGTTGGCGGGTCACAGATACGCAGTATTTT,CASSWRVTDTQYF
16,TRBV10-3,NA,many,TRBJ2-1,TGTGCCATCAGTGAAACCTCTAGGGCCTCCTACAATGAGCAGTTCTTC,CAISETSRASYNEQFF
16,TRBV11-2,NA,NA,TRBJ2-5,TGTGCCAGCAGCCAAGACTTGGTGGGGCTCGGGGAGACCCAGTACTTC,CASSQDLVGLGETQYF
14,TRBV7-9,TRBD1,NA,TRBJ1-2,TGTGCCAGCAGCTTAGGGGACAGGGCCTATGGCTACACCTTC,CASSLGDRAYGYTF
16,TRBV20-1,NA,many,TRBJ1-2,TGCAGTGCTGAGACTTCACCGGGATTAGCTAACTATGGCTACACCTTC,CSAETSPGLANYGYTF
15,TRBV2,NA,NA,TRBJ2-6,TGTGCCAGCATCGGGCCGGGATCTGGGGCCAACGTCCTGACTTTC,CASIGPGSGANVLTF
15,TRBV4-3,NA,NA,TRBJ2-7,TGCGCCAGCAGCCAAGCTCTAGTCGGGCGTTACGAGCAGTACTTC,CASSQALVGRYEQYF
12,TRBV6-6,NA,few,TRBJ2-7,TGTGCCAGCAGTCCCCATGGGGGCGAGCAGTACTTC,CASSPHGGEQYF
12,TRBV10-3,NA,NA,TRBJ2-1,TGTGCCATCAGTGAACAGGGTAATGAGCAGTTATTC,CAISEQGNEQLF
15,TRBV30,TRBD1,few,TRBJ1-5,TGTGCCTGGAGTGTGGGACAGCATAGCAATCAGCCCCAGCATTTT,CAWSVGQHSNQPQHF
15,TRBV7-2,NA,few,TRBJ1-2,TGTGCCAGCAGCCCAAGGGACGGGCCGAACTATGGCTACACCTTC,CASSPRDGPNYGYTF
18,TRBV6-2/TRBV6-3,TRBD2,few,TRBJ2-3,TGTGCCAGCAGTTACTCCAATCCCCACGCGGGGGGCACAGATACGCAGTATTTT,CASSYSNPHAGGTDTQYF
17,TRBV27,NA,NA,TRBJ2-5,TGTGCCAGCAGTTTATCGAGGGTCGGACAACGCAACAATGAGCAGTACTTC,CASSLSRVGQRNNEQYF
18,TRBV12-3/TRBV12-4,NA,NA,TRBJ2-7,TGTGCCAGCAGTTCGGAAAGAGGTAGCGCAAACTCCTACAATGAGCAGTACTTC,CASSSERGSANSYNEQYF
13,TRBV5-1,NA,few,TRBJ2-1,TGTGCCAGCAGCTTGGTGTATTACAATGAGCAGTTCTTC,CASSLVYYNEQFF
16,TRBV5-5,NA,NA,TRBJ1-3,TGTGCCAGCAGCTTGGATTCCTTCCCAACTGGAAACACCATATATTTT,CASSLDSFPTGNTIYF
13,TRBV20-1,TRBD1,NA,TRBJ2-1,TGCAGTGCTGAAACGACAGGGCCCAATGAGCAGTTCTTC,CSAETTGPNEQFF
14,TRBV20-1,NA,NA,TRBJ1-3,TGCAGTGCTTCCGGGATACTCTCTGGAAACACCATATATTTT,CSASGILSGNTIYF
14,TRBV20-1,TRBD1,NA,TRBJ2-1,TGCAGTGCTCGCGGGACAGGGTTCGTCAGTGAGCAGTTCTTC,CSARGTGFVSEQFF
13,TRBV12-3/TRBV12-4,NA,NA,TRBJ1-1,TGTGCCAGCACTCAAAGTAGAGGGACTGAAGCTTTCTTT,CASTQSRGTEAFF
11,TRBV12-3/TRBV12-4,NA,many,TRBJ2-5,TGTGCCAGCAGTCCCGGGTCAGGGAAGTACTTC,CASSPGSGKYF
15,TRBV7-9,TRBD2,few,TRBJ2-3,TGTGCCAGCAGCTTGTCTAGCGGACTCACAGATACGCAGTATTTT,CASSLSSGLTDTQYF
15,TRBV18,NA,few,TRBJ2-3,TGTGCCAGCTCAGTAGGACAGTTAAGCACAGATACGCAGTATTTT,CASSVGQLSTDTQYF
19,TRBV19,TRBD1,few,TRBJ2-6,TGTGCCAGTACCTTTTTCGGGACAGGGACGACCTCTGGGGCCAACGTCCTGACTTTC,CASTFFGTGTTSGANVLTF
14,TRBV20-1,TRBD1,NA,TRBJ2-5,TGCAGTGCCGGCGGGGACAGGGCTATGGATGAGCAGTACTTC,CSAGGDRAMDEQYF
15,TRBV19,NA,NA,TRBJ2-6,TGTGCCAGTAGCCTAACTGACTCTGGGGCCAACGTCCTGACTTTC,CASSLTDSGANVLTF
15,TRBV12-3/TRBV12-4,TRBD2,few,TRBJ2-5,TGTGCCAGCAGTGGGACTAGCGGGTTCCGAGAGACCCAGTACTTC,CASSGTSGFRETQYF
15,TRBV5-5,NA,few,TRBJ2-5,TGTGCCAGCAGCTTCAGCAGGGTTTGGAAAGAGACCCAGTACTTC,CASSFSRVWKETQYF
16,TRBV21-1,NA,few,TRBJ1-6,TGTGCCAGCAGCCTTTCGGGACCGAAAAATAATTCACCCCTCCACTTT,CASSLSGPKNNSPLHF
14,TRBV2,NA,NA,TRBJ1-6,TGTGCCAGCACTAACCCCAGAGGAAAATCACCCCTCCACTTT,CASTNPRGKSPLHF